The 18 T cell receptor beta chains presented below share a single source sample, sequenced in a study of blood T cell repertoires in COVID-19. The repertoire was sequenced with immunoSEQ multiplex PCR; TCRdb's copy has only in-frame clones and lacks some. The table has tens of thousands of clones, 83% seen once. The sequenced sample consisted of peripheral blood. The source is a woman older than 75 with acute or convalescent COVID-19.

The genes are TRBV19 and TRBJ2-1; TRBD1 agrees at 8 bases. V shed 1 base, J shed 3 bases, and the junction held 2 bases outside the gene matches. The CDR3 consists of 15 residues. Germline assignment: CDR1 LNHDA and CDR2 SQIVND (reference sequence). The CDR3 protein is CASSIGTGNYNEQFF. CDR3 nucleotide sequence: TGTGCCAGTAGTATAGGGACAGGGAACTACAATGAGCAGTTCTTC.

This clone was recorded only once. The chain links TRBV7-2 to TRBJ1-1, with a tentative D call TRBD1 (6 bases). Per germline, CDR1 SGHTA and CDR2 FQGNSA. This CDR3 has 14 amino acids. V lost 4 bases and J 1 base, leaving 10 bases between the germline ends. Here the CDR3 DNA reads TGTGCCAGCAGCTCGGGGGGCGGGAACACTGAAGCTTTCTTT. It codes for CASSSGGGNTEAFF.

In this sample, this clone turned up many times. CDR3 region: CASSEAGGGVQETQYF. CDR3 DNA: TGTGCCAGCAGTGAAGCGGGAGGGGGGGTCCAAGAGACCCAGTACTTC. The V and J genes are TRBV6-1 and TRBJ2-5; weak D call: TRBD2 (7 bases). V was cut by 0 bases and J by 1 base, with 12 bases left in between. The CDR3 has 16 residues. Germline V lookup: CDR1 MNHNS, CDR2 SASEGT.

V usage is TRBV5-4 and J usage is TRBJ1-1, with D unclear. V lost 2 bases to trimming and J lost 5 bases, with 10 bases between them. The CDR3 covers 13 residues. CDR1 is SGHNT, CDR2 YYREEE, per germline (reference sequence). This CDR3 reads CASSFPGTTEAFF. The CDR3 DNA follows: TGTGCCAGCAGCTTCCCAGGAACAACTGAAGCTTTCTTT.

This clone has just a few counts. The V call is TRBV27, the J call TRBJ1-1; D is uncertain. Between the trimmed V and J ends, which lost 5 bases and 1 base, there was a span of 8 bases. Germline V CDR1 and CDR2: MNHEY, SMNVEV (reference sequence). CDR3 length: 13 residues. CDR3 loop: CASSQQENTEAFF. As DNA, the CDR3 is TGTGCCAGCAGTCAGCAGGAGAACACTGAAGCTTTCTTT.

The chain combines TRBV5-8 with TRBJ2-1; 10 bases are shared with TRBD2. The V and J ends lost 3 bases and 0 bases, in that order; junction bases with no gene match: 0. The CDR3 extends over 15 amino acids. Germline V gene lookup returns CDR1 SGHTS and CDR2 YDEGEE. CDR3 DNA: TGTGCCAGCAGCTCTAGCGGGAGCTCCTACAATGAGCAGTTCTTC. Protein: CASSSSGSSYNEQFF.

The chain is built from TRBV5-1 and TRBJ2-5, with TRBD2 identical over 9 bases. The CDR3 runs to 14 residues. In germline, CDR1 is SGHRS, CDR2 YFSETQ. V dropped 4 bases and J dropped 7; count of bases not matched to a gene: 8. The CDR3 bases are TGCGCCAGCAGCCGCCCTGAGACTAGCGGGACCCAGTACTTC. The encoded protein is CASSRPETSGTQYF.

This sequence joins TRBV27 and TRBJ2-1; D ambiguous. The V and J ends lost 0 bases and 10 bases respectively, with 10 bases between them. This CDR3 comprises 13 residues. Germline-derived CDR1 and CDR2 are MNHEY and SMNVEV (reference sequence). In DNA, the CDR3 is TGTGCCAGCAGTTTATCGTTGCGGCTAGAGCAGTTCTTC. This gives the protein CASSLSLRLEQFF.

The gene calls are TRBV3-1 (or the pseudogene TRBV3-2) and TRBJ2-7, with 7 nucleotides matching TRBD1. In germline, CDR1 is LGHDT, CDR2 YNNKEL (reference sequence). The CDR3 is 15 residues long. The J segment lost 0 bases and the V segment lost 1 base, leaving 3 bases of the junction unmatched. Here the CDR3 reads CASSQAGTASYEQYF. CDR3 sequence (DNA): TGTGCCAGCAGCCAAGCCGGGACAGCCTCCTACGAGCAGTACTTC.

The chain has TRBV19 and TRBJ2-3; D is unresolved. This CDR3 is built from 14 residues. Trimming shortened V by 5 bases and J by 4 bases, and 13 bases separated the two germline ends. From germline, CDR1 is LNHDA and CDR2 SQIVND (reference sequence). The CDR3 nucleotides are TGTGCCAGTAGTTTTCGAGAGGTGTCAGATACGCAGTATTTT. Its translation: CASSFREVSDTQYF.

The chain recombines TRBV7-8 with TRBJ1-3; D not certain. Germline CDR1 SGHVS, CDR2 FQNEAQ. Trimming took off 5 bases at V and 2 bases at J, with 7 bases between the two ends. This CDR3 has 13 amino acids. For the CDR3, the DNA is TGTGCCAGCAGCCCAGGAACTGGAAACACCATATATTTT. Its translation is CASSPGTGNTIYF.

Here the CDR3 DNA reads TGTGCCAGCAGCCAACAAAAACCGCGCGGATCTGGAAACACCATATATTTT. Translated, it gives CASSQQKPRGSGNTIYF. The chain recombines TRBV5-4 with TRBJ1-3, with D uncertain. V dropped 4 bases and J dropped 1 base, with 18 bases sitting between them. CDR3 length: 17 amino acids. The germline CDR1 and CDR2 sequences are SGHNT and YYREEE (reference sequence).

The chain is built from TRBV18 and TRBJ2-2; possibly TRBD1 for D (6 bases). V was clipped by 4 bases and J by 3 bases, with 6 bases between them. This CDR3 has 13 residues. Per the germline V gene, CDR1 is KGHSH and CDR2 is LQKENI. In DNA form, the CDR3 reads TGTGCCAGCTCACACAGGGACACCGGGGAGCTGTTTTTT. This translates into CASSHRDTGELFF.

The chain joins TRBV24-1 to TRBJ2-1; D perhaps matches TRBD2 (6 bases). CDR1 and CDR2 from the germline V gene are KGHDR and SFDVKD. The germline V and J ends were trimmed by 9 bases and 2 bases, with 13 bases remaining between them. The CDR3 extends over 14 amino acids. CDR3 sequence: CATRSPGAYNEQFF. The DNA of the CDR3 is TGTGCCACCCGGTCACCGGGAGCCTACAATGAGCAGTTCTTC.

This rearrangement joins TRBV3-1 (or the pseudogene TRBV3-2) to TRBJ2-7, with D hard to call. Germline CDR1 reads LGHDT; CDR2 reads YNNKEL (reference sequence). Trimming took off 0 bases at V and 4 bases at J, with 7 bases between the two ends. This CDR3 has 13 residues. The CDR3 here is CASSQDPRYEQYF. The CDR3 DNA sequence: TGTGCCAGCAGCCAAGATCCGAGGTACGAGCAGTACTTC.

The table lists this clone with a count of one. CDR3 loop: CASTLRLAGFYEQYF. The CDR3 nucleotides read TGTGCCAGCACCCTGAGGCTAGCGGGTTTCTACGAGCAGTACTTC. The chain links TRBV5-6 to TRBJ2-7; 8 nucleotides line up with TRBD2. Unmatched junction bases numbered 11, after V lost 6 bases and J lost 3 bases. Germline V CDR1 and CDR2: SGHDT, YYEEEE. This CDR3 is 15 amino acids long.

V and J are TRBV6-5 and TRBJ1-1, with unresolved D. Germline lookup yields CDR1 MNHEY and CDR2 SVGAGI. CDR3 length equals 15 residues. V lost 2 bases and J 1 base, leaving 11 bases between the germline ends. CDR3 protein: CASSYRRSPNTEAFF. CDR3 coding DNA: TGTGCCAGCAGTTACCGCCGGTCCCCGAACACTGAAGCTTTCTTT.

The chain carries TRBV28 and TRBJ2-7; the match to TRBD1 covers 7 bases. Germline V gene sequence: CDR1 MDHEN, CDR2 SYDVKM. V trimming: 3 bases; J trimming: 2 bases; junction bases outside the gene matches: 4. The CDR3 is 14 amino acids. CDR3: CASSLPGTAYEQYF. The CDR3 DNA is TGTGCCAGCAGTTTGCCGGGGACAGCCTACGAGCAGTACTTC.